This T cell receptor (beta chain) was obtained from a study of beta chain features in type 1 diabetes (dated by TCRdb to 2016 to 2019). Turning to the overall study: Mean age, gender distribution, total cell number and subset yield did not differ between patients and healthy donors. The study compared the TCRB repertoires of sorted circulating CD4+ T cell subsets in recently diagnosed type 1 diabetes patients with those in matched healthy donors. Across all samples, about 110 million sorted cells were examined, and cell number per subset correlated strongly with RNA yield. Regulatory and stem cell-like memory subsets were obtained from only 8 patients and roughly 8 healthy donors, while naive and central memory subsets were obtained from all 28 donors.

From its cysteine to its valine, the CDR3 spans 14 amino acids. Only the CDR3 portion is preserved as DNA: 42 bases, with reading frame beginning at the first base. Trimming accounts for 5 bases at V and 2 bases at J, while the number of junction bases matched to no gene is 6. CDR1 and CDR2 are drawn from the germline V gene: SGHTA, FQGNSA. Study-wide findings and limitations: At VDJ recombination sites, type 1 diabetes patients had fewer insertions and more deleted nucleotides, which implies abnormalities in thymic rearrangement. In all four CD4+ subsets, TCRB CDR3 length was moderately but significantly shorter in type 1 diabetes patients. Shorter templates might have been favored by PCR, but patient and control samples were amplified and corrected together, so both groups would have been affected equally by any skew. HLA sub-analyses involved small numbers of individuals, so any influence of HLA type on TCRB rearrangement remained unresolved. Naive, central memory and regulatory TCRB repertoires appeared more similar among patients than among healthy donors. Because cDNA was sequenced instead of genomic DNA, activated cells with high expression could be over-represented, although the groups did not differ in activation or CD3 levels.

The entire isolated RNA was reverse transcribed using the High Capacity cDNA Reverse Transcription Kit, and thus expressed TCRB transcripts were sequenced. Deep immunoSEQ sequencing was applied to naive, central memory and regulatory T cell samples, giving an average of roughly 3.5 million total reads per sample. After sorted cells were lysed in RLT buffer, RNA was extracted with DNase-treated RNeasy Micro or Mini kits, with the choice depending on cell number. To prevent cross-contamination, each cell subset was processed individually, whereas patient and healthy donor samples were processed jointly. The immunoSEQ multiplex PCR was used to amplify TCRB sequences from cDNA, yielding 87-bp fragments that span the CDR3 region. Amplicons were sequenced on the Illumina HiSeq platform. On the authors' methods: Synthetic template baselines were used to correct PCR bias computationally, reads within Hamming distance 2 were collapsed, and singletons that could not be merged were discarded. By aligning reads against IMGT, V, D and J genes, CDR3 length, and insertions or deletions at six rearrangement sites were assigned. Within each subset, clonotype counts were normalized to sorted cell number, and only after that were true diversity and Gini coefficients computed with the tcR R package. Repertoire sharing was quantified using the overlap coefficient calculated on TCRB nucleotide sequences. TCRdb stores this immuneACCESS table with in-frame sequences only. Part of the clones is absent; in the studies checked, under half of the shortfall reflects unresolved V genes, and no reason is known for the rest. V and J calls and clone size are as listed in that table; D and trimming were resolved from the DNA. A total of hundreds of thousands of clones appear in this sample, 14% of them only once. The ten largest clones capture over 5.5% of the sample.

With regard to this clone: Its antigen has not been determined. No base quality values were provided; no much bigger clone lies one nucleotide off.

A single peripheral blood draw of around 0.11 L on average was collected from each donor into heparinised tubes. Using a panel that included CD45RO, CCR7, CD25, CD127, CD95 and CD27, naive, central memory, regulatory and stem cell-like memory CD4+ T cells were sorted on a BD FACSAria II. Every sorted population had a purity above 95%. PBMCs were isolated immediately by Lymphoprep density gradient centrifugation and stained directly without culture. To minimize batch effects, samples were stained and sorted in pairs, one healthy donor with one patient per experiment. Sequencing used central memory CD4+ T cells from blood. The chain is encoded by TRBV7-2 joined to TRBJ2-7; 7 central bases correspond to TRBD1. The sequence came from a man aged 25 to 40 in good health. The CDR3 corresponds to CASSPNGQAYEQYV. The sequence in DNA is TGTGCCAGCAGCCCCAACGGACAGGCCTACGAGCAGTACGTC.